This T cell receptor (beta chain) comes out of a study of shared clonotypes between healthy human individuals (dated by TCRdb to 2020 to 2022). Describing the broader study: The cohort comprised a couple of women and a few men aged 18 to 49 years. For each donor, three plates each were used for CD4 naive and CD4 memory, two plates were used for CD8 naive, and one plate was used for CD8 memory. The study deeply sequenced blood TCR repertoires of five healthy adults to estimate repertoire size and the extent of clonotype sharing between individuals. To increase sequencing depth and limit assay-specific biases, TCR repertoire library preparation and sequencing were carried out by different laboratories using diverse techniques. Each donor's leukapheresis produced roughly between roughly 0.85 and 9 billion PBMCs.

TCR CDR3 regions were amplified from genomic DNA by multiplex PCR using the deep immunoSEQ assay. For each cell subset, the extracted genomic DNA was distributed evenly across all wells of several immunoSEQ 96-well plates, and each plate served as one replicate. For sorted subsets, around 200 ng genomic DNA, equal to tens of thousands of T cell genomes, was loaded into each replicate PCR. Purified libraries were quantified with a Qubit 3.0 fluorometer, sized on a Bioanalyzer 2100, and re-quantified with the KAPA Library Quantification kit. Each immunoSEQ 96-well plate was sequenced on its own single-read 150-cycle Illumina NextSeq 550 flow cell. From the authors' description of their analysis: Because the immunoSEQ output included only junctional sequences and no quality scores, the filtering could not be the same as the filtering used for full-length reads. Sequences were annotated with PyIR, a Python wrapper for IgBLAST v1.9, using IMGT germline references to assign V/J genes and CDR3. Any read was removed if the V/J assignment was weak (E-value above 1e-6), the CDR3 was missing, or the read contained stop codons, out-of-frame junctions, or ambiguous translated residues. V3J clonotypes were defined as sequences sharing the same inferred V gene, J gene, and CDR3 amino acid sequence. To compute the percentage overlap between repertoires, the number of shared unique clonotypes was divided by the size of the smaller repertoire. Repertoire richness was assessed with RTK rarefaction, the Chao1 estimator, and Recon v2.1 estimates of unobserved clonotypes. Generation probabilities for all TCRbeta clonotypes obtained by the gDNA method from several donors were computed using OLGA. Not all clones reach the TCRdb copy of this immuneACCESS table, which keeps in-frame sequences only. Checked studies attribute under half of the gap to unresolved V genes and leave the rest unexplained. Clone size and V and J calls were adopted from that table, with D and trimming inferred from the DNA. For this sample there are around 650,000 clones; about 96% appear just once. Approximately 0.12% of the sample is taken by the ten largest.

With regard to this clone: The clone's antigen remains unknown. Base-call qualities are not available, and no considerably larger clone is one nucleotide away.

Summary of the overall study and its limitations: Sharing across four donors was observed for about 4.8% of naive CD4, over 3% of naive CD8, 2.3% of memory CD4, and about 0.39% of memory CD8 clonotypes. Because the study included a small number of donors, the genetic and exposure-history diversity represented was limited. Clonotypes shared by all four sorted-subset donors showed higher generation probabilities than non-shared clonotypes. Incomplete sequencing was indicated by rarefaction of sorted-subset datasets, despite the large sequencing depth. Sampling was restricted to blood, and TCR repertoires in tissue are likely to differ from TCR repertoires in blood. Pairwise subsampling indicated that sequencing depth was expected to affect the degree of clonotype sharing among donors. Estimated clonotype richness was generally larger for naive than for memory subsets.

For the CD8 naive samples, CD45RO-negative cells were positively selected for CCR7, yielding a CD45RA+CCR7+ population from which TemRA cells were excluded. The donors were healthy, HIV-negative adults who had no recently reported acute infections or vaccinations. Every donor was a Caucasian adult living in Nashville, Tennessee, USA. Blood was obtained by leukapheresis, after which PBMCs were separated by Ficoll-Histopaque density gradient centrifugation and cryopreserved in liquid nitrogen vapor phase. Analytical flow cytometry was used to check the purity and quantity of every magnetically sorted T cell population. Genomic DNA was isolated from each sorted fraction and quantified by UV absorbance on a Nanodrop 2000c. The CDR3 goes from the cysteine to the phenylalanine over 15 residues. Only the CDR3 DNA is retained, 45 bases long and in frame from the first base. Germline trimming: 0 bases from V, 8 bases from J; junction bases outside gene matches: 3. CDR1 and CDR2 were assigned from the germline V gene as MNHEY and SVGAGI.

Sample: naive CD8+ T cells sorted from blood. This specimen's cell subset or site label, interpreted: CD45RA+CCR7+. The sequence links TRBV6-5 to TRBJ2-1; TRBD2 fits 11 bases in the junction. The TCR was taken from a woman in her 30s in good health. The base sequence is TGTGCCAGCAGTTACTCCCTAGCGGGAGGCGATGAGCAGTTCTTC. It encodes CASSYSLAGGDEQFF.